This T cell receptor beta chain came from a study of technical replicates of blood from a few donors. The CDR3 extends over 14 amino acids. V shed 0 bases and J shed 2 bases, with 9 bases lying between them. Germline V lookup: CDR1 SGDLS, CDR2 YYNGEE. TCRdb keeps only in-frame clones here, not all; method: immunoSEQ multiplex PCR. The table has about 61,000 clones, almost 97% seen once; the top ten hold 0.19%. Sequenced material: T cells isolated from PBMCs. The V gene is TRBV9, the J gene TRBJ2-7, with D possibly TRBD1 on 6 matching bases. The clonotype originates from a human donor in good health. The CDR3 DNA sequence: TGTGCCAGCAGCGTAGACACAGGGACCTACGAGCAGTACTTC. Translation gives CASSVDTGTYEQYF.